Sequencing of this T cell receptor (beta chain) was carried out in a study of identical twins. TCRdb fed the 5' RACE reads into MiXCR, producing one record per CDR3 protein. The sample yields 650,000 to 750,000 distinct CDR3 sequences, 21% seen once. The ends lost 2 bases at V and 4 bases at J; junction bases unmatched: 8. Germline V gives CDR1 MNHEY, CDR2 SVGAGI. The CDR3 runs to 17 residues. This clonotype appeared a few times. The same data also contributed to another study, on T cells expressing NK-cell markers. According to that study: HCMV seropositivity marked most of the eight sequenced donors; one was seronegative.

The sample was PBMCs. The V gene is TRBV6-5, the J gene TRBJ1-5, with 10 bases aligning to TRBD1. The source of this sequence is a young woman in good health. CDR3: CASSYGPRDRGNQPQHF. In DNA form, the CDR3 reads TGTGCCAGCAGTTACGGACCGCGGGACAGGGGAAATCAGCCCCAGCATTTT.